This is a list of T cell receptor beta chains from one sample in a study of cytomegalovirus exposure and HLA in healthy donors. The method was immunoSEQ multiplex PCR; TCRdb's version includes in-frame clones alone and lacks a portion of them. The table lists a few hundred thousand clones, 86% of them singletons. The specimen was PBMCs. These receptors came from a woman aged 18-29 years in good health and CMV-seronegative. Each CDR3 is given with its conserved first and last residue. Fields, in order: V gene, clone size, D gene, J gene, CDR3 protein, CDR3 DNA. D genes are given only for firm matches. Size is omitted from some rows. Given values are once, few, many or a class for expanded clones.

>TRBV27|.|TRBD1|TRBJ2-7
CASSYAGQGLYEQYF
TGTGCCAGCAGCTATGCGGGACAGGGGCTGTACGAGCAGTACTTC
>TRBV28|.|.|TRBJ1-4
CASSSTGAPTTNEKLFF
TGTGCCAGCAGTTCAACAGGTGCCCCAACAACTAATGAAAAACTGTTTTTT
>TRBV5-1|.|.|TRBJ2-2
CASSLKPGNTGELFF
TGCGCCAGCAGCTTGAAACCCGGGAACACCGGGGAGCTGTTTTTT
>TRBV5-1|.|TRBD2|TRBJ2-2
CASSGGLAGGAPGELFF
TGCGCCAGCAGCGGCGGACTAGCGGGAGGGGCGCCCGGGGAGCTGTTTTTT
>TRBV11-2|.|.|TRBJ2-7
CASSLLTGLTYEQYF
TGTGCCAGCAGCTTACTGACAGGTTTGACCTACGAGCAGTACTTC
>TRBV6-5|few|TRBD1|TRBJ1-5
CASSLDRGDNQPQHF
TGTGCCAGCAGTTTGGACAGGGGAGACAATCAGCCCCAGCATTTT
>TRBV27|.|TRBD1|TRBJ1-6
CASSTQGVQSYNSPLHF
TGTGCCAGCAGTACCCAGGGGGTCCAGTCCTATAATTCACCCCTCCACTTT
>TRBV7-9|.|TRBD1|TRBJ1-3
CASSVTGPGNTIYF
TGTGCCAGCAGCGTGACAGGGCCCGGAAACACCATATATTTT
>TRBV5-1|.|.|TRBJ1-4
CASSPQGSTNEKLFF
TGCGCCAGCAGCCCGCAGGGTTCAACTAATGAAAAACTGTTTTTT
>TRBV6-5|.|.|TRBJ1-2
CASSYGRDSPYGYTF
TGTGCCAGCAGTTACGGGCGGGATAGTCCCTATGGCTACACCTTC
>TRBV5-1|.|.|TRBJ2-5
CASSSTGSETQYF
TGCGCCAGCAGCAGTACAGGGAGCGAGACCCAGTACTTC
>TRBV9|.|TRBD2|TRBJ2-2
CASSVGLAGANTGELFF
TGTGCCAGCAGCGTAGGGCTAGCGGGGGCGAACACCGGGGAGCTGTTTTTT
>TRBV6-6|.|TRBD1|TRBJ1-3
CASSIDRAAGNTIYF
TGTGCCAGCAGTATAGACAGGGCGGCTGGAAACACCATATATTTT
>TRBV28|.|.|TRBJ1-2
CASSLAVEGRGSPPPYGYTF
TGTGCCAGCAGTTTGGCGGTCGAGGGGAGGGGATCCCCTCCCCCTTATGGCTACACCTTC
>TRBV27|.|TRBD1|TRBJ1-6
CASSSPRDSNNSPLHF
TGTGCCAGCAGTTCCCCCCGGGACAGCAATAATTCACCCCTCCACTTT
>TRBV2|few|.|TRBJ2-7
CASSDRGDPHEQYF
TGTGCCAGCAGTGACAGGGGGGACCCCCACGAGCAGTACTTC
>TRBV27|.|TRBD2|TRBJ2-4
CASSLTGTSKDIQYF
TGTGCCAGCAGTCTCACGGGGACTAGCAAGGACATTCAGTACTTC
>TRBV5-4|.|TRBD2|TRBJ2-7
CASSLGWTSGGGYEQYF
TGTGCCAGCAGCTTGGGATGGACTAGCGGGGGTGGCTACGAGCAGTACTTC
>TRBV18|.|.|TRBJ2-1
CASSPGLNEQFF
TGTGCCAGCTCACCTGGACTCAATGAGCAGTTCTTC
>TRBV2|few|.|TRBJ2-7
CASSPGRERDEQYF
TGTGCCAGCAGCCCTGGTCGGGAGCGGGACGAGCAGTACTTC
>TRBV18|once|TRBD1|TRBJ2-3
CASSPLATGGPSTDTQYF
TGTGCCAGCTCACCACTGGCAACAGGGGGCCCTAGCACAGATACGCAGTATTTT
>TRBV15|.|TRBD1|TRBJ2-7
CATSSTAGGRQYEQYF
TGTGCCACCAGCTCCACGGCAGGGGGCCGTCAGTACGAGCAGTACTTC